This TCR beta chain was sequenced in a study of T cell repertoires in cytomegalovirus infection. At the level of the study: In the study, CMV epitopes included recently identified HLA-C-restricted and well-studied HLA-B-restricted ones. Indicated by public TCR beta signatures were CMV infection and matching HLA type.

Each CDR3 protein is one row after TCRdb ran MiXCR on the reads. In the table there are about 920,000 distinct CDR3 sequences, around 30% of which are singletons. This clonotype was counted ten times or more. No antigen is known for it. Germline-derived CDR1 and CDR2 are MNHNS and SASEGT. With 11 bases removed from V and 3 bases from J, the gap between germline ends came to 22 bases. CDR3 length: 15 amino acids. The J gene is TRBJ1-1, the V gene TRBV6-1, with D possibly being TRBD1 (5 bases). The sequence was collected from a human donor in good health (CMV status not recorded). Some clones in this sample may be carry-over from other donors' samples. The sequencing used cultured CD8+ T cells from PBMCs, collected from culture after CMV antigen stimulation. This CDR3 is CAATFYQGVDTEAFF. The CDR3 DNA reads TGTGCCGCAACCTTCTACCAGGGAGTAGACACTGAAGCTTTCTTT.